These 12 T cell receptor beta chains were sequenced from one sample in a study of beta chain features in type 1 diabetes. Expressed TCRB transcripts got sequenced, as all isolated RNA was reverse transcribed. Here immunoSEQ multiplex PCR was the method, and the copy in TCRdb shows in-frame clones only, minus some. This table has 200,000 to 300,000 clones, roughly 14% appearing once. Sequenced input: naive CD4+ T cells from blood. Source of these receptors: a woman between 40 and 55 years old in good health.

V usage is TRBV18 and J usage is TRBJ2-2, with a possible D match to TRBD2 (5 bases). This CDR3 is 15 amino acids long. The germline V gene encodes CDR1 KGHSH and CDR2 LQKENI. The V gene lost 3 bases and the J gene lost 0 bases, with 8 bases spanning the gap. CDR3 protein: CASSPQRTNTGELFF. The CDR3, as DNA: TGTGCCAGCTCACCTCAGCGGACGAACACCGGGGAGCTGTTTTTT.

This clone showed up just a few times. The gene calls are TRBV7-2 and TRBJ1-1, with 8 nucleotides matching TRBD1. The J segment lost 6 bases and the V segment lost 3 bases, leaving 6 bases of the junction unmatched. The CDR3 consists of 14 residues. Germline CDR1 SGHTA, CDR2 FQGNSA. In DNA form, the CDR3 reads TGTGCCAGCAGCTTTAACAGGGGGATGTCTGAAGCTTTCTTT. Amino acid sequence: CASSFNRGMSEAFF.

This chain links TRBV21-1 with TRBJ1-5; TRBD1, as called in the table, went unchecked against the DNA. TRBV21-1 is shown as a pseudogene. The CDR3 runs to 18 residues. As DNA, the CDR3 is TGTGCCAGCAGCAAAAAGGGCTGTGACAGGGAAGGGGATCAGCCCCAGCATTTT. This encodes CASSKKGCDREGDQPQHF.

This clone has only a few counts. The chain couples TRBV2 to TRBJ2-3, with 10 bases aligning to TRBD1. CDR1 SNHLY and CDR2 FYNNEI come from the germline V gene. With V trimmed by 7 bases and J by 5 bases, 6 bases remained unmatched. The CDR3 length is 14 residues. CDR3 nucleotide sequence: TGTGCCAGCAAGACTGGGACAGGGGAAGATACGCAGTATTTT. It translates to CASKTGTGEDTQYF.

The V gene is TRBV7-8, the J gene TRBJ1-2; D perhaps matches TRBD1 (5 bases). The CDR3 has 14 amino acids. The germline gives CDR1 SGHVS, CDR2 FQNEAQ. Trimming took 5 bases from V and 6 from J, leaving 16 bases between them. The DNA of the CDR3 is TGTGCCAGCAGCCCCCTTGGGGGACTTAATGGCTACACCTTC. It is translated as CASSPLGGLNGYTF.

This chain connects TRBV9 to TRBJ2-7, with TRBD2 matching 11 bases. Germline assignment: CDR1 SGDLS and CDR2 YYNGEE. Unmatched junction bases numbered 0, after V lost 0 bases and J lost 4 bases. The CDR3 consists of 14 residues. CDR3 coding DNA: TGTGCCAGCAGCGTAGTAGCGGGGGGGTACGAGCAGTACTTC. It specifies CASSVVAGGYEQYF.

This clone was recorded a few times. This chain connects TRBV6-5 to TRBJ2-7; 13 bases map to TRBD2. From germline, CDR1 is MNHEY and CDR2 SVGAGI. Trimming cost V 2 bases and J 10 bases; bases outside gene matches: 5. The CDR3 spans 14 residues. CDR3 residues: CASSYGTSGARQYF. Here the CDR3 DNA reads TGTGCCAGCAGTTACGGGACTAGCGGGGCCCGACAGTACTTC.

The chain couples TRBV19 to TRBJ2-1, with TRBD2 as a possible D gene (7 bases). The germline V and J ends were trimmed by 7 bases and 6 bases, with 16 bases remaining between them. Germline CDR1 reads LNHDA; CDR2 reads SQIVND (reference sequence). The CDR3 sequence is 14 residues long. The CDR3 sequence: CASKGGLGPNEQFF. The CDR3 nucleotides are TGTGCCAGTAAGGGGGGGCTAGGACCCAATGAGCAGTTCTTC.

The chain uses TRBV29-1 and TRBJ2-3; no definite D call. V lost 6 bases to trimming and J lost 3 bases, with 13 bases between them. The CDR3 loop spans 13 amino acids. From germline, CDR1 is SQVTM and CDR2 ANQGSEA. The CDR3 reads CSVCRPLTDTQYF. The DNA of the CDR3 is TGCAGCGTATGCAGGCCCTTGACAGATACGCAGTATTTT.

The J gene is TRBJ2-4, the V gene TRBV7-9, with a weak D call TRBD2 (6 bases). V lost 2 bases to trimming and J lost 2 bases, with 13 bases between them. From germline, CDR1 is SEHNR and CDR2 FQNEAQ (reference sequence). This CDR3 has 16 residues. The CDR3 sequence: CASSLRRGGTKNIQYF. The CDR3 DNA sequence: TGTGCCAGCAGCTTACGGCGGGGAGGAACCAAAAACATTCAGTACTTC.

This clone has a handful of counts. This chain uses TRBV5-4 with TRBJ1-5; D might be TRBD1 (6 bases). The germline V gene has CDR1 SGHNT and CDR2 YYREEE (reference sequence). The CDR3 spans 14 residues. The V end lost 4 bases, the J end lost 6 bases, and 14 bases lay between the germline ends. For the CDR3, the DNA is TGTGCCAGCAGCCAAGGGGGGGTGGGTCAGCCCCAGCATTTT. Protein sequence: CASSQGGVGQPQHF.

This chain connects TRBV7-8 to TRBJ2-5; weak D call: TRBD1 (6 bases). Germline values: CDR1 SGHVS, CDR2 FQNEAQ. Trimming pared 7 bases from V and 1 base from J, leaving 10 bases between. The length of the CDR3 is 13 residues. The CDR3 is CASNGQPQETQYF. The DNA for the CDR3 is TGTGCCAGCAACGGACAGCCCCAAGAGACCCAGTACTTC.